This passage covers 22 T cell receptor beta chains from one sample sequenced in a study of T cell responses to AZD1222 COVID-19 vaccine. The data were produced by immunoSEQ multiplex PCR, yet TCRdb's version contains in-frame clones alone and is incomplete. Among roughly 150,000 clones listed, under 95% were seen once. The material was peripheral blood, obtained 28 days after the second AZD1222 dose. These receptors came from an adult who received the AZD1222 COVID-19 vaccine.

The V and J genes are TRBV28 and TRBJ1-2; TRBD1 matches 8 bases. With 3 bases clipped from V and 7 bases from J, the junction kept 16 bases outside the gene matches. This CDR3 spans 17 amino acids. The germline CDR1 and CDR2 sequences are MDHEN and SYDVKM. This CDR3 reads CASSFPPHPQGAGGYTF. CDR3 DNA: TGTGCCAGCAGTTTCCCCCCGCACCCTCAGGGGGCCGGTGGCTACACCTTC.

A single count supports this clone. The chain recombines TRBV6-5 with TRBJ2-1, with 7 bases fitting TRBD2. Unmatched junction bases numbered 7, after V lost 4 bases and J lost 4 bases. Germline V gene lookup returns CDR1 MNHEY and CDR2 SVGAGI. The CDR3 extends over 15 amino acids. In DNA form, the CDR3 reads TGTGCCAGCAGTTCTGGGCGGGAGACTTACAATGAGCAGTTCTTC. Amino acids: CASSSGRETYNEQFF.

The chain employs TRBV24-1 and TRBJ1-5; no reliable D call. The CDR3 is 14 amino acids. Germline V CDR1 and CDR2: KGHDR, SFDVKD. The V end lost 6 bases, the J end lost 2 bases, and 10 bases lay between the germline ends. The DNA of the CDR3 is TGTGCCACCAGTAGAGCCGGAGGCAATCAGCCCCAGCATTTT. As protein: CATSRAGGNQPQHF.

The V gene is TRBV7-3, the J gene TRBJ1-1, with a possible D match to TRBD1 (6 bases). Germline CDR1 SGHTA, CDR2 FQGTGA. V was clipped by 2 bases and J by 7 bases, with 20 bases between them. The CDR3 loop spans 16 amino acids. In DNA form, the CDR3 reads TGTGCCAGCAGCTTAGGTCCTGGACAGCTTAGAGGTGAAGCTTTCTTT. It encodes CASSLGPGQLRGEAFF.

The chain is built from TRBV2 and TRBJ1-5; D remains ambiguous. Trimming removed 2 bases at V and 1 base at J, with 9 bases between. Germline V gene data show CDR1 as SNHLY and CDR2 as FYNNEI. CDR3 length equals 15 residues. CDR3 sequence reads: CASSEYDVSNQPQHF. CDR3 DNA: TGTGCCAGCAGTGAATACGATGTAAGCAATCAGCCCCAGCATTTT.

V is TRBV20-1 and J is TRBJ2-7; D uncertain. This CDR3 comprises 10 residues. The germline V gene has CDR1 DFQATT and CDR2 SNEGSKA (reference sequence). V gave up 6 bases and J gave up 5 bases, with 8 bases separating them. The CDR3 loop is CSAPGNEQYF. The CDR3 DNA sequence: TGCAGTGCCCCAGGTAACGAGCAGTACTTC.

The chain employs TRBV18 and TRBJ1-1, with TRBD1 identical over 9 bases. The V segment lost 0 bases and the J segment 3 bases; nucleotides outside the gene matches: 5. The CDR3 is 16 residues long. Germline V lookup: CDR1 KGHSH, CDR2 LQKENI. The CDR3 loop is CASSPPVGQGHTEAFF. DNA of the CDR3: TGTGCCAGCTCACCACCGGTGGGACAGGGTCACACTGAAGCTTTCTTT. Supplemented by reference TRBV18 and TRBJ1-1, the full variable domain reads NAGVMQNPRHLVRRRGQEARLRCSPMKGHSHVYWYRQLPEEGLKFMVYLQKENIIDESGMPKERFSAEFPKEGPSILRIQQVVRGDSAAYFCASSPPVGQGHTEAFFGQGTRLTVV.

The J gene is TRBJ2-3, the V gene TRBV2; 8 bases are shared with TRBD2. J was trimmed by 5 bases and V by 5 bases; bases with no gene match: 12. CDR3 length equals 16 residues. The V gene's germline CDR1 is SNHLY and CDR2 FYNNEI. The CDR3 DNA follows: TGTGCCAGCAGTCCCGATCCCCCGGGACTAGGAGATACGCAGTATTTT. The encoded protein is CASSPDPPGLGDTQYF. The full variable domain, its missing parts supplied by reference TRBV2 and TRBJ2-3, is EPEVTQTPSHQVTQMGQEVILRCVPISNHLYFYWYRQILGQKVEFLVSFYNNEISEKSEIFDDQFSVERPDGSNFTLKIRSTKLEDSAMYFCASSPDPPGLGDTQYFGPGTRLTVL.

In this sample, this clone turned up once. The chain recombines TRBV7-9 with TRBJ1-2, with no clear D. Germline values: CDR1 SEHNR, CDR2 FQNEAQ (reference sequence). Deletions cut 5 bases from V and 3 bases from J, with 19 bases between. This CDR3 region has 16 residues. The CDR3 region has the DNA TGTGCCAGCAGCCACACGGGTCAGGAGCGATACTATGGCTACACCTTC. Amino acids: CASSHTGQERYYGYTF.

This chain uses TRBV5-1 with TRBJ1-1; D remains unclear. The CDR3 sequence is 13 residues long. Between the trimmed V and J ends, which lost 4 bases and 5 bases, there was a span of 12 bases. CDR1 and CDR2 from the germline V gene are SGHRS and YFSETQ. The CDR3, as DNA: TGCGCCAGCAGCATAGTAGTGAGTACTGAAGCTTTCTTT. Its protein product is CASSIVVSTEAFF.

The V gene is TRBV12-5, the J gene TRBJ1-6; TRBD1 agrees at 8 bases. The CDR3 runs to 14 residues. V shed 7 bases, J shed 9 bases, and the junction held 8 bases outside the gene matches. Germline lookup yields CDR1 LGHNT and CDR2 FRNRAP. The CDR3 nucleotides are TGTGCTAGTGTCCAGGACAGGGCCACTTCACCCCTCCACTTT. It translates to CASVQDRATSPLHF.

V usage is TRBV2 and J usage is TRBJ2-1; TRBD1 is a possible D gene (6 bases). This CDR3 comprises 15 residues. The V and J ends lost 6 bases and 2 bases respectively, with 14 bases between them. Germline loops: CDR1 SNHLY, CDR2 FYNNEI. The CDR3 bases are TGTGCCAGCAGCCCGACCGGGACACCCTACAATGAGCAGTTCTTC. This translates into CASSPTGTPYNEQFF.

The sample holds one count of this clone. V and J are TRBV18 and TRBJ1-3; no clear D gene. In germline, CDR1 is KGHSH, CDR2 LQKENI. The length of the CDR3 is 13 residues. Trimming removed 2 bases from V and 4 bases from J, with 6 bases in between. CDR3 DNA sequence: TGTGCCAGCTCACCAACGTCAGGAAACACCATATATTTT. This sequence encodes CASSPTSGNTIYF.

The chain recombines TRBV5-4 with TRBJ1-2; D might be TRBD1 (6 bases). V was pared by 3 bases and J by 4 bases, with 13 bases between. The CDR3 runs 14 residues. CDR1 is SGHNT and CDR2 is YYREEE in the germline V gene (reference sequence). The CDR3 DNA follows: TGTGCCAGCAGCTCACAGGGAGGTAGCTATGGCTACACCTTC. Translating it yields CASSSQGGSYGYTF.

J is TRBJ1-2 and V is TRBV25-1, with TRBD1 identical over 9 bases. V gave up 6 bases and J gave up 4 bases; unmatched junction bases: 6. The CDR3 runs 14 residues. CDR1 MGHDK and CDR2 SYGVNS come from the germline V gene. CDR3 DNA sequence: TGTGCCAGCAGGGCCTCGGACAGGGGCTATGGCTACACCTTC. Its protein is CASRASDRGYGYTF.

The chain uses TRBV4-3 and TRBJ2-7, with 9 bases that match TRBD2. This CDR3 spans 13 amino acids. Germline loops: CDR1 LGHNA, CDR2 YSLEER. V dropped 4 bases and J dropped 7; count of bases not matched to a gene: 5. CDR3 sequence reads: CASSPLAGWEQYF. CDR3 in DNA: TGCGCCAGCAGCCCCCTAGCGGGATGGGAGCAGTACTTC.

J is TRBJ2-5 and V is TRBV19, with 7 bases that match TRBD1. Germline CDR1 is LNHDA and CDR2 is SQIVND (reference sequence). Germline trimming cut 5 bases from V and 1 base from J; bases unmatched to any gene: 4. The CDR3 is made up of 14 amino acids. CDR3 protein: CASSARTGQETQYF. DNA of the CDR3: TGTGCCAGTAGTGCGAGGACAGGCCAAGAGACCCAGTACTTC.

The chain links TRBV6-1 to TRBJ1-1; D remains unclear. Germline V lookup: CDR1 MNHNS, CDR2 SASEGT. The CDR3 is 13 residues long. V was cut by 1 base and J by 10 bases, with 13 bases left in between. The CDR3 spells CASSEGRWGGAFF. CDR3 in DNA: TGTGCCAGCAGTGAAGGCCGGTGGGGTGGAGCTTTCTTT.

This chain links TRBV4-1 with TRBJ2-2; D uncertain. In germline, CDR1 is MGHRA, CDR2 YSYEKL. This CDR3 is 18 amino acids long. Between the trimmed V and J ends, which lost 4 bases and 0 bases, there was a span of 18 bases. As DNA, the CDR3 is TGCGCCAGCAGCCCGCTTGCCCTGGCAATCGCGAACACCGGGGAGCTGTTTTTT. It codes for CASSPLALAIANTGELFF.

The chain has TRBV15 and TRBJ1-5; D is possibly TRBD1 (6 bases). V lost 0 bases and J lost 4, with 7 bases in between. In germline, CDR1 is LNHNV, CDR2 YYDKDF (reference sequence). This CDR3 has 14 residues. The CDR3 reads CATSRDTGNQPQHF. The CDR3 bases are TGTGCCACCAGCAGAGACACAGGGAATCAGCCCCAGCATTTT. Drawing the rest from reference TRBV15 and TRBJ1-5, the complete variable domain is DAMVIQNPRYQVTQFGKPVTLSCSQTLNHNVMYWYQQKSSQAPKLLFHYYDKDFNNEADTPDNFQSRRPNTSFCFLDIRSPGLGDTAMYLCATSRDTGNQPQHFGDGTRLSIL.

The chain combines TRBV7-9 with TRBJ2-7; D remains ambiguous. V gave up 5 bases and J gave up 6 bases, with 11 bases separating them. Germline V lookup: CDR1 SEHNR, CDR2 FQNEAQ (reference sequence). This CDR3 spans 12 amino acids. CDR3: CASSPPGGEQYF. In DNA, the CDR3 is TGTGCCAGCAGCCCCCCGGGTGGCGAGCAGTACTTC.

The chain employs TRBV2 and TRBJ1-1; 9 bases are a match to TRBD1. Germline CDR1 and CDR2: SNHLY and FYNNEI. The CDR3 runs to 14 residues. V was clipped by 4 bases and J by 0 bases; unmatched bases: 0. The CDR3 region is CASSGDRVNTEAFF. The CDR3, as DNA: TGTGCCAGCAGTGGGGACAGGGTGAACACTGAAGCTTTCTTT.